This T cell receptor beta chain was sequenced in a study of blood T cell repertoires in COVID-19. V gave up 9 bases and J gave up 4 bases; unmatched junction bases: 15. Germline V gene lookup returns CDR1 LNHDA and CDR2 SQIVND (reference sequence). The CDR3 runs 16 residues. Here immunoSEQ multiplex PCR was the method, and the copy in TCRdb shows in-frame clones only, minus some. This sample carries 370,000 or so clones, roughly 77% of them seen once, and the ten largest clones take around 1.1%. The sample comprised peripheral blood. This clonotype originated in a human donor with acute or convalescent COVID-19. The donor label of this sample is uncertain. This rearrangement joins TRBV19 to TRBJ1-1; 9 bases align to TRBD1. CDR3 DNA sequence: TGTGCCAGCCGACTTTCGGGACAGGGAGGCCGCACTGAAGCTTTCTTT. It encodes CASRLSGQGGRTEAFF.